The source of this TCR beta chain is a study of shared clonotypes between healthy human individuals. About this clone itself: The sample carries other DNA sequences with the same CDR3.

Sequenced by immunoSEQ multiplex PCR; TCRdb stores in-frame clones only, minus some. The data contain approximately 720,000 clones, roughly 70% of them singletons. Specimen: memory CD4+ T cells sorted from blood. Subset indicated: CD45RA-negative fraction. This TCR was recovered from a woman in her 30s in good health.

The chain's CDR3 is CASSQEGLADYNEQFF. In DNA form, the CDR3 reads TGTGCCAGCAGCCAAGAAGGGCTAGCGGACTACAATGAGCAGTTCTTC. The chain uses TRBV4-2 and TRBJ2-1, with 7 positions matching TRBD2. J lost 3 bases, V lost 0 bases, and 5 bases had no gene match. Per the germline V gene, CDR1 is LGHNA and CDR2 is YNFKEQ. This CDR3 has 16 residues.